These 31 T cell receptor beta chains share one sample of origin, sequenced in a study of OX40 agonist ivuxolimab in advanced cancers. The table came from immunoSEQ multiplex PCR; TCRdb's copy has only in-frame clones and leaves some out. Of 70,000 to 80,000 clones in the sample, around nine tenths were seen once. Sequencing was performed on CD4+ or CD8+ T cells sorted from blood, taken in a trial of the OX40 agonist ivuxolimab. The receptors shown here come from an adult with an advanced solid tumor such as melanoma, head and neck, liver or kidney cancer.

The chain combines TRBV28 with TRBJ2-7, with a tentative D call TRBD1 (6 bases). The V end was cut by 5 bases, the J end by 2 bases, with 10 bases between. This CDR3 contains 13 residues. Germline lookup yields CDR1 MDHEN and CDR2 SYDVKM. CDR3 coding DNA: TGTGCCAGCAGTAATGGACAGACCTACGAGCAGTACTTC. It encodes CASSNGQTYEQYF.

The V and J genes are TRBV5-1 and TRBJ2-2; D remains ambiguous. The V end lost 4 bases, the J end lost 5 bases, and 15 bases lay between the germline ends. This CDR3 comprises 15 residues. CDR1 is SGHRS, CDR2 YFSETQ, per germline. CDR3 in amino acids: CASSGRADPTGELFF. The CDR3 DNA sequence: TGCGCCAGCAGCGGTAGGGCCGACCCGACCGGGGAGCTGTTTTTT. Variable domain in full (rest from reference TRBV5-1 and TRBJ2-2): KAGVTQTPRYLIKTRGQQVTLSCSPISGHRSVSWYQQTPGQGLQFLFEYFSETQRNKGNFPGRFSGRQFSNSRSEMNVSTLELGDSALYLCASSGRADPTGELFFGEGSRLTVL.

J is TRBJ1-5 and V is TRBV6-1; D uncertain. Germline CDR1 and CDR2: MNHNS and SASEGT. The CDR3 consists of 14 residues. With 7 bases removed from V and 4 bases from J, the gap between germline ends came to 14 bases. The CDR3 region is CASTPVVGNQPQHF. CDR3 DNA sequence: TGTGCCAGCACCCCTGTCGTAGGGAATCAGCCCCAGCATTTT.

The table lists this clone with a count of one. DNA of the CDR3: TGTGCCAGCAGCTATGGGGGGCAGGAAGCTTTCTTT. This codes for CASSYGGQEAFF. The chain carries TRBV11-2 and TRBJ1-1, with TRBD1 as a possible D gene (6 bases). Germline V CDR1 and CDR2: SGHAT, FQNNGV. This CDR3 is built from 12 residues. Trimming pared 4 bases from V and 8 bases from J, leaving 11 bases between.

The V gene is TRBV7-9, the J gene TRBJ1-4; 7 nucleotides agree with TRBD1. This CDR3 is built from 16 residues. The V gene end was trimmed by 1 base and the J gene end by 5 bases; junction bases not matched to a gene: 7. CDR1 is SEHNR and CDR2 is FQNEAQ in the germline V gene (reference sequence). CDR3 sequence (DNA): TGTGCCAGCAGCTTAGTGAGCGGCAGGGGGAATGAAAAACTGTTTTTT. Protein: CASSLVSGRGNEKLFF.

The genes are TRBV5-1 and TRBJ1-1; the D is unclear. Between the trimmed V and J ends, which lost 1 base and 4 bases, there was a span of 20 bases. The germline V gene has CDR1 SGHRS and CDR2 YFSETQ. This CDR3 is built from 17 residues. This chain's CDR3 is CASSLRRYGGLGTEAFF. CDR3 nucleotides: TGCGCCAGCAGCTTGAGAAGGTATGGAGGTTTGGGCACTGAAGCTTTCTTT.

The rearrangement uses TRBV7-3 and TRBJ2-2; unclear D gene. V was trimmed by 5 bases and J by 5 bases, leaving 12 bases between them. This CDR3 contains 14 residues. CDR1 is SGHTA, CDR2 FQGTGA, per germline. DNA for the CDR3: TGTGCCAGCAGCCCTGACCAGCGAACCGGGGAGCTGTTTTTT. Translation: CASSPDQRTGELFF.

This sequence joins TRBV6-1 and TRBJ2-5; 7 positions agree with TRBD2. This CDR3 spans 14 amino acids. Germline lookup yields CDR1 MNHNS and CDR2 SASEGT. The junction had 9 bases not matched to a gene; V was cut back by 4 bases and J by 7 bases. The CDR3 region is CASSVPTGGGTQYF. CDR3 DNA sequence: TGTGCCAGCAGTGTCCCAACCGGCGGGGGGACCCAGTACTTC.

This chain links TRBV15 with TRBJ1-2; D gene uncertain. The CDR3 covers 13 residues. Germline V gene lookup returns CDR1 LNHNV and CDR2 YYDKDF (reference sequence). Trimming took off 0 bases at V and 7 bases at J, with 9 bases between the two ends. The CDR3 here is CATSREDGLGYTF. CDR3 in DNA: TGTGCCACCAGCAGAGAAGACGGCCTTGGCTACACCTTC.

The rearrangement joins TRBV2 to TRBJ2-5, with D perhaps matching TRBD1 (8 bases). V lost 6 bases and J lost 7, with 15 bases in between. CDR3 length: 13 amino acids. Germline assignment: CDR1 SNHLY and CDR2 FYNNEI. CDR3 region: CASRADREGTQYF. CDR3 DNA: TGTGCCAGCAGAGCGGACAGGGAGGGGACCCAGTACTTC.

This chain joins TRBV5-4 and TRBJ1-1; possibly TRBD1 for D (6 bases). V was trimmed by 4 bases and J by 7 bases, leaving 14 bases between them. Germline CDR1 reads SGHNT; CDR2 reads YYREEE (reference sequence). The length of the CDR3 is 13 residues. The CDR3 region is CASSPRTENEAFF. The CDR3 bases are TGTGCCAGCAGCCCCCGGACAGAAAATGAAGCTTTCTTT.

There are a few counts of this clone. The junction does not match germline at one end; this may be a read error. V gene TRBV7-7 combines with J gene TRBJ1-1; D unresolved. Per germline, CDR1 SSHAT and CDR2 FNYEAQ (reference sequence). The CDR3 is 13 residues long. CDR3 DNA: TGTGCTAGCAGCTTACAGATGAACACTGAAGCTTTCTTT. Encoded protein: CASSLQMNTEAFF.

V usage is TRBV6-4 and J usage is TRBJ2-1; TRBD1 aligns across 9 bases. Germline V CDR1 and CDR2: MRHNA, SNTAGT. CDR3 length: 15 amino acids. Trimming cost V 3 bases and J 6 bases; bases outside gene matches: 6. The CDR3, as DNA: TGTGCCAGCAGTGAGCTCTGGACAGGGGTCAATGAGCAGTTCTTC. Translated: CASSELWTGVNEQFF.

The chain combines TRBV9 with TRBJ2-3; D call uncertain. The V end lost 4 bases, the J end lost 0 bases, and 12 bases lay between the germline ends. CDR1 is SGDLS, CDR2 YYNGEE, per germline. The CDR3 spans 15 residues. Here the CDR3 reads CASSPRPTSTDTQYF. The CDR3 DNA is TGTGCCAGCAGCCCCCGACCCACTAGCACAGATACGCAGTATTTT.

This chain uses TRBV2 with TRBJ1-3; D unclear. The germline gives CDR1 SNHLY, CDR2 FYNNEI. V shed 4 bases and J shed 4 bases, with 14 bases lying between them. The CDR3 is 15 amino acids. The CDR3 sequence is CASSGGPRTGNTIYF. The CDR3 DNA reads as TGTGCCAGCAGTGGGGGTCCTCGTACCGGAAACACCATATATTTT.

This chain connects TRBV20-1 to TRBJ1-1; D remains unclear. Looked up from germline, CDR1 is DFQATT and CDR2 is SNEGSKA (reference sequence). The CDR3 is made up of 11 amino acids. The ends were cut back, 6 bases at V and 0 bases at J, with 5 bases in the middle. In DNA form, the CDR3 reads TGCAGTGCACAGCTGAACACTGAAGCTTTCTTT. This translates into CSAQLNTEAFF.

This chain connects TRBV6-5 to TRBJ2-7; TRBD2 is a possible D gene (7 bases). Germline V gene sequence: CDR1 MNHEY, CDR2 SVGAGI. Trimming took 8 bases from V and 2 from J, leaving 16 bases between them. The CDR3 extends over 14 amino acids. The CDR3 coding sequence is TGTGCCAGCCGTAGGGAGGGGGAAACCTACGAGCAGTACTTC. It is translated as CASRREGETYEQYF.

The V call is TRBV29-1, the J call TRBJ2-7; D gene ambiguous. This CDR3 region has 15 residues. Trimming stripped 0 bases from V and 0 bases from J, with 12 bases between. Per germline, CDR1 SQVTM and CDR2 ANQGSEA. The CDR3 sequence is CSVEDPRASSYEQYF. The CDR3, as DNA: TGCAGCGTTGAAGATCCAAGAGCGAGCTCCTACGAGCAGTACTTC.

The V and J genes are TRBV7-3 and TRBJ2-3; 7 nucleotides align to TRBD2. This CDR3 has 15 amino acids. The germline CDR1 and CDR2 sequences are SGHTA and FQGTGA. V lost 5 bases to trimming and J lost 3 bases; unmatched junction nucleotides: 8. In DNA, the CDR3 is TGTGCCAGCAGCCCCGGGAGCGGGGATACAGATACGCAGTATTTT. It codes for CASSPGSGDTDTQYF. Full variable domain (missing parts from reference TRBV7-3 and TRBJ2-3): GAGVSQTPSNKVTEKGKYVELRCDPISGHTALYWYRQSLGQGPEFLIYFQGTGAADDSGLPNDRFFAVRPEGSVSTLKIQRTERGDSAVYLCASSPGSGDTDTQYFGPGTRLTVL.

This clone was observed a few times. The chain has TRBV2 and TRBJ2-2, with D hard to call. CDR1 is SNHLY and CDR2 is FYNNEI in the germline V gene. The CDR3 has 11 amino acids. V lost 6 bases to trimming and J lost 7 bases, with 6 bases between them. The CDR3 region has the DNA TGTGCCAGCAGATATAGCGGGGAGCTGTTTTTT. Its translation: CASRYSGELFF. Supplemented by reference TRBV2 and TRBJ2-2, the full variable domain reads EPEVTQTPSHQVTQMGQEVILRCVPISNHLYFYWYRQILGQKVEFLVSFYNNEISEKSEIFDDQFSVERPDGSNFTLKIRSTKLEDSAMYFCASRYSGELFFGEGSRLTVL.

The rearrangement links TRBV5-1 to TRBJ2-3; TRBD1 agrees at 8 bases. Germline CDR1 reads SGHRS; CDR2 reads YFSETQ. The CDR3 extends over 16 amino acids. Losses at the gene ends were 0 bases for V and 1 base for J; bases not matched to a gene: 4. The CDR3, as DNA: TGCGCCAGCAGCTTGGACAGGGGGACGGGCACAGATACGCAGTATTTT. The encoded protein is CASSLDRGTGTDTQYF.

The chain joins TRBV5-1 to TRBJ2-5, with D tentatively TRBD1 (6 bases). This CDR3 comprises 16 residues. Deletions cut 4 bases from V and 4 bases from J, with 20 bases between. Germline V gene lookup returns CDR1 SGHRS and CDR2 YFSETQ. The CDR3 spells CASSAVQGPTPETQYF. The CDR3 DNA reads as TGCGCCAGCAGCGCGGTACAGGGTCCAACCCCAGAGACCCAGTACTTC.

The chain combines TRBV28 with TRBJ1-3; D is unresolved. The CDR3 is 15 residues long. Germline lookup yields CDR1 MDHEN and CDR2 SYDVKM. V gave up 5 bases and J gave up 8 bases, with 19 bases separating them. As DNA, the CDR3 is TGTGCCAGCAGTCCCCCCCCGGCCGGGTGGCACACCATATATTTT. Translation gives CASSPPPAGWHTIYF.

The V gene is TRBV7-2, the J gene TRBJ2-7; D possibly corresponds to TRBD2 (6 bases). Trimming took off 5 bases at V and 0 bases at J, with 17 bases between the two ends. The germline gives CDR1 SGHTA, CDR2 FQGNSA. The CDR3 runs 16 residues. CDR3 amino acids: CASSEGVGRPSYEQYF. CDR3 DNA sequence: TGTGCCAGCAGCGAAGGGGTGGGGAGGCCCTCCTACGAGCAGTACTTC.

The V gene is TRBV19, the J gene TRBJ1-1; TRBD1 might be the D (6 bases). The V gene lost 3 bases and the J gene lost 3 bases, with 8 bases spanning the gap. The germline gives CDR1 LNHDA, CDR2 SQIVND (reference sequence). CDR3 length equals 13 residues. CDR3 nucleotide sequence: TGTGCCAGTAGTATGAACAGGGACACTGAAGCTTTCTTT. This translates into CASSMNRDTEAFF.

This chain uses TRBV4-1 with TRBJ2-7; D possibly corresponds to TRBD2 (6 bases). CDR3 length: 16 residues. Germline V lookup: CDR1 MGHRA, CDR2 YSYEKL. Trimming shortened V by 0 bases and J by 3 bases, and 15 bases separated the two germline ends. This CDR3 is CASSQDRATSFYEQYF. The CDR3 region has the DNA TGCGCCAGCAGCCAAGATCGAGCGACTAGTTTCTACGAGCAGTACTTC.

This chain links TRBV7-8 with TRBJ1-5, with D perhaps matching TRBD1 (6 bases). Per germline, CDR1 SGHVS and CDR2 FQNEAQ. The CDR3 contains 16 residues. Trimming removed 0 bases at V and 6 bases at J, with 15 bases between. The CDR3 is CASSLASGDGSQPQHF. CDR3 nucleotide sequence: TGTGCCAGCAGCTTAGCATCAGGGGATGGAAGTCAGCCCCAGCATTTT.

The rearrangement joins TRBV7-2 to TRBJ2-7; D is unclear. V was trimmed by 2 bases and J by 1 base, leaving 9 bases between them. Germline V gene lookup returns CDR1 SGHTA and CDR2 FQGNSA. The CDR3 has 14 amino acids. The CDR3 sequence: CASSLLGASYEQYF. The CDR3 region has the DNA TGTGCCAGCAGCTTATTAGGCGCTTCCTACGAGCAGTACTTC.

This chain uses TRBV7-9 with TRBJ1-5; D ambiguous. Germline values: CDR1 SEHNR, CDR2 FQNEAQ (reference sequence). The V end lost 3 bases, the J end lost 0 bases, and 12 bases lay between the germline ends. The CDR3 extends over 16 amino acids. The CDR3: CASSLFVGYSNQPQHF. In DNA form, the CDR3 reads TGTGCCAGCAGCTTGTTTGTGGGGTATAGCAATCAGCCCCAGCATTTT. Full variable domain (missing parts from reference TRBV7-9 and TRBJ1-5): DTGVSQNPRHKITKRGQNVTFRCDPISEHNRLYWYRQTLGQGPEFLTYFQNEAQLEKSRLLSDRFSAERPKGSFSTLEIQRTEQGDSAMYLCASSLFVGYSNQPQHFGDGTRLSIL.

This clone was counted a single time. The rearrangement links TRBV30 to TRBJ2-1, with D perhaps assigned TRBD1 or TRBD2 (8 bases each). The CDR3 extends over 13 amino acids. Per the germline V gene, CDR1 is GTSNPN and CDR2 is SVGIG (reference sequence). V was shortened by 4 bases and J by 14 bases, with 21 bases between the two germline ends. This chain's CDR3 is CAWMREVRQGKFF. The CDR3 DNA reads TGTGCCTGGATGCGGGAGGTTCGACAGGGGAAGTTCTTC.

The chain has TRBV5-1 and TRBJ1-2; 8 positions agree with TRBD1. From germline, CDR1 is SGHRS and CDR2 YFSETQ. The CDR3 extends over 14 amino acids. The trim removed 2 bases at V and 10 bases at J, leaving 10 bases unmatched. The CDR3 DNA sequence: TGCGCCAGCAGCTTTCTCGACGGACAGGGTCACTACACCTTC. Its protein product is CASSFLDGQGHYTF.